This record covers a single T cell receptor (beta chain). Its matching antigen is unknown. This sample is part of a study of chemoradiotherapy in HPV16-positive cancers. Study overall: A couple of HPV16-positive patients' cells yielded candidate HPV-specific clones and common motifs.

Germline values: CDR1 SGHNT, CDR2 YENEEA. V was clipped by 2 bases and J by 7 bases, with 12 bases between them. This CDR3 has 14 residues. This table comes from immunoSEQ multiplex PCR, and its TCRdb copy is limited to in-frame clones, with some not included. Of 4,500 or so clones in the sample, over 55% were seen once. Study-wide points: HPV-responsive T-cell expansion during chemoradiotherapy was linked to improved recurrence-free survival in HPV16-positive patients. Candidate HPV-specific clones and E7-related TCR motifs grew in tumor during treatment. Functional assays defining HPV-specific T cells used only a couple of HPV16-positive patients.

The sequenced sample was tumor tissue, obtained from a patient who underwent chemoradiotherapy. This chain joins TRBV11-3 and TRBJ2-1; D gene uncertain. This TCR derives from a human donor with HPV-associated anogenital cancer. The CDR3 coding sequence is TGTGCCAGCAGCTTAACCCCGGCCGGGAATGAGCAGTTCTTC. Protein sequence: CASSLTPAGNEQFF.